These 25 T cell receptor beta chains share one sample of origin, sequenced in a study of blood T cell repertoires in COVID-19. Repertoires were generated with immunoSEQ multiplex PCR, while TCRdb's copy carries only in-frame clones and drops some. The sample holds about 520,000 clones, approximately 83% seen once. The specimen sequenced was peripheral blood. These receptors were collected from a human donor in a cohort sampled during active COVID-19.

This sequence joins TRBV11-2 and TRBJ2-7, with TRBD2 matching 13 bases. Trimming at V came to 5 bases and at J to 5 bases, leaving 12 bases not matched to a gene. Germline V gene lookup returns CDR1 SGHAT and CDR2 FQNNGV. The CDR3 totals 17 residues. The CDR3 bases are TGTGCCAGCAGCAAGAGGGGGGGACTAGCGGGATATAACGAGCAGTACTTC. This translates into CASSKRGGLAGYNEQYF.

This clone was found once. The chain joins TRBV29-1 to TRBJ1-2, with TRBD1 as a possible D gene (5 bases). V dropped 1 base and J dropped 4 bases, with 13 bases sitting between them. This CDR3 has 14 residues. CDR1 and CDR2 (germline): SQVTM, ANQGSEA. The CDR3 region has the DNA TGCAGCGTTGAAGGGGAAGGGGCCGTCTATGGCTACACCTTC. Its protein is CSVEGEGAVYGYTF.

Concerning this clone: Other DNA sequences in this specimen translate into the identical CDR3. The genes are TRBV7-9 and TRBJ1-2; D remains unclear. V was clipped by 2 bases and J by 3 bases, with 4 bases between them. The CDR3 extends over 12 amino acids. Germline CDR1 and CDR2: SEHNR and FQNEAQ (reference sequence). The CDR3 DNA reads as TGTGCCAGCAGCTTACAGGACTATGGCTACACCTTC. Translating gives CASSLQDYGYTF.

V usage is TRBV2 and J usage is TRBJ2-3, with D tentatively TRBD2 (6 bases). The germline V gene encodes CDR1 SNHLY and CDR2 FYNNEI. This CDR3 contains 13 residues. Deletions cut 5 bases from V and 5 bases from J, with 11 bases between. CDR3 loop: CASSLLEGDTQYF. The CDR3 nucleotides are TGTGCCAGCAGTTTGTTGGAGGGAGATACGCAGTATTTT.

The chain joins TRBV5-1 to TRBJ2-5, with D perhaps TRBD2 (5 bases). Germline loops: CDR1 SGHRS, CDR2 YFSETQ. This CDR3 has 15 amino acids. V was clipped by 4 bases and J by 2 bases, with 15 bases between them. CDR3 nucleotide sequence: TGCGCCAGCAGCGTGGGAGCATCGGTTCAAGAGACCCAGTACTTC. Protein product: CASSVGASVQETQYF.

The chain uses TRBV30 and TRBJ1-2; D call uncertain. CDR1 is GTSNPN, CDR2 SVGIG, per germline (reference sequence). This CDR3 spans 14 amino acids. V gave up 2 bases and J gave up 1 base, with 11 bases separating them. CDR3 nucleotide sequence: TGTGCCTGGAGTATCCTTGGAGATAACTATGGCTACACCTTC. This gives the protein CAWSILGDNYGYTF.

A remark on this clone: This sample also contains other DNA sequences that code for the same CDR3. The CDR3, as DNA: TGTGCCAGCAGTTATTCGCAGGGTGAGCAGTTCTTC. It translates to CASSYSQGEQFF. The chain links TRBV6-2 or TRBV6-3 to TRBJ2-1; the D gene is possibly TRBD1 (5 bases). The CDR3 totals 12 residues. Germline assignment: CDR1 MNHEY and CDR2 SVGEGT. Between the trimmed V and J ends, which lost 3 bases and 9 bases, there was a span of 9 bases.

The chain is built from TRBV7-8 and TRBJ2-7, with a possible D match to TRBD1 (5 bases). The germline V gene encodes CDR1 SGHVS and CDR2 FQNEAQ. The CDR3 loop spans 14 amino acids. The V gene lost 5 bases and the J gene lost 4 bases, with 15 bases spanning the gap. CDR3 in amino acids: CASSQSGQGYEQYF. DNA of the CDR3: TGTGCCAGCAGCCAGTCAGGGCAGGGATACGAGCAGTACTTC.

This clone has a handful of counts. The chain has TRBV28 and TRBJ2-5; 16 positions agree with TRBD2. Germline V gene lookup returns CDR1 MDHEN and CDR2 SYDVKM. The CDR3 extends over 20 amino acids. J was trimmed by 5 bases and V by 7 bases; bases with no gene match: 19. The CDR3 here is CASTAGTSGRALLDRETQYF. In DNA form, the CDR3 reads TGTGCCAGCACTGCCGGGACTAGCGGGAGGGCCTTACTGGACCGGGAGACCCAGTACTTC. Full variable domain (remainder filled in from reference TRBV28 and TRBJ2-5): DVKVTQSSRYLVKRTGEKVFLECVQDMDHENMFWYRQDPGLGLRLIYFSYDVKMKEKGDIPEGYSVSREKKERFSLILESASTNQTSMYLCASTAGTSGRALLDRETQYFGPGTRLLVL.

The rearrangement links TRBV4-3 to TRBJ2-4; D perhaps matches TRBD1 (5 bases). This CDR3 comprises 15 residues. The ends were cut back, 1 base at V and 7 bases at J, with 14 bases in the middle. CDR1 and CDR2 from the germline V gene are LGHNA and YSLEER. The CDR3 DNA sequence: TGCGCCAGCAGCCAAGGGGGCTTAGATGCGAACATTCAGTACTTC. Translating it yields CASSQGGLDANIQYF.

The chain couples TRBV19 to TRBJ2-2; 12 positions match TRBD2. V lost 11 bases to trimming and J lost 3 bases; unmatched junction nucleotides: 10. Germline V gene data show CDR1 as LNHDA and CDR2 as SQIVND (reference sequence). This CDR3 spans 16 amino acids. In nucleotides, the CDR3 is TGTGCCTCATCTAGCGGGGGGGGCTTGGACACCGGGGAGCTGTTTTTT. Its protein product is CASSSGGGLDTGELFF.

The chain links TRBV19 to TRBJ2-7; possibly TRBD2 for D (5 bases). Trimming took off 1 base at V and 6 bases at J, with 19 bases between the two ends. Germline V gene data show CDR1 as LNHDA and CDR2 as SQIVND (reference sequence). The CDR3 covers 16 residues. This CDR3 is CASSIGPSGPLSEQYF. The CDR3 DNA is TGTGCCAGTAGTATAGGTCCCAGCGGCCCACTTAGCGAGCAGTACTTC. The full variable domain, its missing parts supplied by reference TRBV19 and TRBJ2-7, is DGGITQSPKYLFRKEGQNVTLSCEQNLNHDAMYWYRQDPGQGLRLIYYSQIVNDFQKGDIAEGYSVSREKKESFPLTVTSAQKNPTAFYLCASSIGPSGPLSEQYFGPGTRLTVT.

This clone was recorded only once. The rearrangement uses TRBV24-1 and TRBJ2-3; 11 nucleotides agree with TRBD2. The junction had 8 bases not matched to a gene; V was cut back by 4 bases and J by 3 bases. Germline V gene data show CDR1 as KGHDR and CDR2 as SFDVKD. This CDR3 spans 17 amino acids. Here the CDR3 reads CATSDRGLAELTDTQYF. The CDR3 nucleotides are TGTGCCACCAGTGACCGGGGACTAGCGGAACTTACAGATACGCAGTATTTT.

This clone came up once. The chain joins TRBV19 to TRBJ1-1, with D perhaps matching TRBD1 (6 bases). The CDR3 extends over 16 amino acids. Germline V lookup: CDR1 LNHDA, CDR2 SQIVND (reference sequence). V was trimmed by 3 bases and J by 5 bases, leaving 19 bases between them. CDR3 DNA sequence: TGTGCCAGTAGTATCCGGGGGGCCCTGGGACGGACTGAAGCTTTCTTT. Encoded protein: CASSIRGALGRTEAFF. Full variable domain (missing parts from reference TRBV19 and TRBJ1-1): DGGITQSPKYLFRKEGQNVTLSCEQNLNHDAMYWYRQDPGQGLRLIYYSQIVNDFQKGDIAEGYSVSREKKESFPLTVTSAQKNPTAFYLCASSIRGALGRTEAFFGQGTRLTVV.

The J gene is TRBJ1-6, the V gene TRBV4-2; D may be TRBD1 (6 bases). The germline V gene encodes CDR1 LGHNA and CDR2 YNFKEQ. This CDR3 is built from 15 residues. Trimming removed 0 bases at V and 10 bases at J, with 13 bases between. The DNA of the CDR3 is TGTGCCAGCAGCCAAGAGGGGGCAGGGGACTCACCCCTCCACTTT. Translation: CASSQEGAGDSPLHF.

This clone was detected a few times. The V and J genes are TRBV7-9 and TRBJ2-2; 9 bases are shared with TRBD2. There are 15 residues in the CDR3. V gave up 6 bases and J gave up 3 bases; unmatched junction bases: 5. CDR1 and CDR2 (germline): SEHNR, FQNEAQ (reference sequence). The CDR3 is CASRQIAGDTGELFF. The DNA of the CDR3 is TGTGCCAGCAGGCAAATAGCGGGAGACACCGGGGAGCTGTTTTTT.

The chain links TRBV7-8 to TRBJ2-5; 7 nucleotides line up with TRBD2. The CDR3 runs 14 residues. CDR1 is SGHVS and CDR2 is FQNEAQ in the germline V gene. J lost 7 bases, V lost 0 bases, and 5 bases had no gene match. CDR3: CASSLAGRGGTQYF. The CDR3 DNA reads as TGTGCCAGCAGCTTAGCGGGGCGCGGGGGGACCCAGTACTTC.

The gene calls are TRBV5-4 and TRBJ2-7; 15 positions match TRBD2. CDR1 SGHNT and CDR2 YYREEE come from the germline V gene (reference sequence). Germline trimming cut 3 bases from V and 2 bases from J; bases unmatched to any gene: 3. This CDR3 contains 16 residues. CDR3 sequence (DNA): TGTGCCAGCAGCTCCGGACTAGCGGGAGGGGCCTACGAGCAGTACTTC. Its translation: CASSSGLAGGAYEQYF.

The table lists this clone with a count of one. The rearrangement joins TRBV27 to TRBJ2-3; tentatively, D is TRBD1 (6 bases). Germline CDR1 reads MNHEY; CDR2 reads SMNVEV (reference sequence). V was shortened by 6 bases and J by 6 bases, with 13 bases between the two germline ends. This CDR3 has 13 amino acids. The CDR3, as DNA: TGTGCCAGCAGCTCTAATCAGGGGGATACGCAGTATTTT. As protein: CASSSNQGDTQYF.

The chain couples TRBV7-9 to TRBJ1-2; TRBD1 aligns across 7 bases. The V and J ends lost 0 bases and 7 bases, in that order; junction bases with no gene match: 5. The CDR3 spans 14 residues. Germline CDR1 SEHNR, CDR2 FQNEAQ (reference sequence). CDR3 nucleotide sequence: TGTGCCAGCAGCTTAGCTGGGACAGTGGGTGGCTACACCTTC. Translation gives CASSLAGTVGGYTF.

The chain employs TRBV19 and TRBJ1-1; weak D call: TRBD1 (6 bases). V was cut by 9 bases and J by 3 bases, with 11 bases left in between. Germline V gene data show CDR1 as LNHDA and CDR2 as SQIVND (reference sequence). CDR3 size: 12 residues. The CDR3 DNA sequence: TGTGCCAGCCAGGGGTCTCACACTGAAGCTTTCTTT. This codes for CASQGSHTEAFF.

In its sample, this clone was seen once. The V call is TRBV11-1, the J call TRBJ1-1; the D is unclear. Germline loops: CDR1 SGHAT, CDR2 FQDESV (reference sequence). Between the trimmed V and J ends, which lost 1 base and 8 bases, there was a span of 11 bases. This CDR3 region has 13 residues. The CDR3 protein is CASSLGHAAEAFF. The CDR3 coding sequence is TGTGCCAGCAGCTTAGGGCATGCGGCGGAAGCTTTCTTT.

Turning to this clone: In the same sample, other DNA sequences code for this CDR3. The rearrangement links TRBV15 to TRBJ1-3; D ambiguous. V lost 0 bases, J lost 3 bases, and 9 bases lay in between. Germline CDR1 and CDR2: LNHNV and YYDKDF (reference sequence). The CDR3 runs 15 residues. The CDR3 loop reads CATSRDRVIGNTIYF. CDR3 in DNA: TGTGCCACCAGCAGAGATCGCGTCATTGGAAACACCATATATTTT.

This chain uses TRBV19 with TRBJ1-2, with 9 bases identical to TRBD1. The length of the CDR3 is 14 residues. V was pared by 3 bases and J by 11 bases, with 10 bases of the junction left unmatched. Germline CDR1 is LNHDA and CDR2 is SQIVND (reference sequence). CDR3: CASSMGQGPLGYTF. DNA for the CDR3: TGTGCCAGTAGTATGGGACAGGGACCCTTGGGGTACACCTTC.

This chain uses TRBV4-2 with TRBJ2-1; weak D call: TRBD2 (5 bases). V lost 1 base and J 5 bases, leaving 9 bases between the germline ends. Germline CDR1 reads LGHNA; CDR2 reads YNFKEQ. There are 14 residues in the CDR3. CDR3 bases: TGTGCCAGCAGCCAAGGGCCCGGGAACAATGAGCAGTTCTTC. Protein product: CASSQGPGNNEQFF.